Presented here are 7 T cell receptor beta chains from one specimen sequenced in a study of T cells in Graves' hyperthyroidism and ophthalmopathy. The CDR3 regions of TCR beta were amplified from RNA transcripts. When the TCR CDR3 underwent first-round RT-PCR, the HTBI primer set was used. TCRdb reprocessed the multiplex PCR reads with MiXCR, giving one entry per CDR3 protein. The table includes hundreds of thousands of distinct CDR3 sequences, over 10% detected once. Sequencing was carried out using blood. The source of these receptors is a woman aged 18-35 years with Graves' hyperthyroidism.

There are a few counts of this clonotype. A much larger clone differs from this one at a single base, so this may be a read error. CDR3 loop: CASSLHTGGSGNTIYF. The CDR3, as DNA: TGTGCCAGCAGCTTGCATACAGGGGGCTCTGGAAACACCATATATTTT. This chain links TRBV11-2 with TRBJ1-3; 8 bases align to TRBD1. CDR1 and CDR2 (germline): SGHAT, FQNNGV. V trimming: 3 bases; J trimming: 0 bases; junction bases outside the gene matches: 4. The CDR3 is 16 amino acids.

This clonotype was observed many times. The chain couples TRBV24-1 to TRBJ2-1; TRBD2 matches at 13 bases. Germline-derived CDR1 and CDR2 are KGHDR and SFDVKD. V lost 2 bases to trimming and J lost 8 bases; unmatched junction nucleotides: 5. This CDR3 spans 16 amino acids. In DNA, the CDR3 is TGTGCCACCAGTGATTCGGGACTAGCGGGACCCTATGAGCAGTTCTTC. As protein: CATSDSGLAGPYEQFF.

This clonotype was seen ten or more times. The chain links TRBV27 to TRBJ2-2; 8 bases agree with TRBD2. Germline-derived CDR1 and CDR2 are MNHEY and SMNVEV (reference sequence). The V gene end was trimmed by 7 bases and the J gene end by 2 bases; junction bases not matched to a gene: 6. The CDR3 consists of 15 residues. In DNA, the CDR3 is TGTGCCAGCACTGGCGGGGGGACCAACACCGGGGAGCTGTTTTTT. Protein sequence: CASTGGGTNTGELFF.

The CDR3 DNA sequence: TGTGCCACCAGTGATTTAGGGCAGGGAAGGATCGGGGAGCTGTTTTTT. Translated, it gives CATSDLGQGRIGELFF. V usage is TRBV24-1 and J usage is TRBJ2-2; D possibly corresponds to TRBD1 (5 bases). Germline V lookup: CDR1 KGHDR, CDR2 SFDVKD. Deletions cut 1 base from V and 7 bases from J, with 15 bases between. This CDR3 has 16 residues.

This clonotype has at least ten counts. CDR3 sequence reads: CASSLASASTDTQYF. Here the CDR3 DNA reads TGTGCCAGCAGCTTGGCTAGCGCTAGCACAGATACGCAGTATTTT. J is TRBJ2-3 and V is TRBV5-8, with a tentative D call TRBD2 (6 bases). This CDR3 has 15 amino acids. Trimming stripped 0 bases from V and 0 bases from J, with 8 bases between. The germline V gene has CDR1 SGHTS and CDR2 YDEGEE.

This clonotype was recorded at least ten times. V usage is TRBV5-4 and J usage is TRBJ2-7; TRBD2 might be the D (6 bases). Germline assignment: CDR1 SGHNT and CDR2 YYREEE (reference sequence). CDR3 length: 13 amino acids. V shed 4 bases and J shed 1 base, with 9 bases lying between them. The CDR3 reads CASSGGLSYEQYF. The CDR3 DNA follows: TGTGCCAGCAGCGGGGGACTGTCCTACGAGCAGTACTTC. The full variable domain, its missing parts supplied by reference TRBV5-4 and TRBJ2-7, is ETGVTQSPTHLIKTRGQQVTLRCSSQSGHNTVSWYQQALGQGPQFIFQYYREEENGRGNFPPRFSGLQFPNYSSELNVNALELDDSALYLCASSGGLSYEQYFGPGTRLTVT.

Here the CDR3 reads CASSLGLSSGRSSTDTQYF. For the CDR3, the DNA is TGTGCCAGCAGCTTAGGGTTGAGTAGCGGGAGGTCTAGCACAGATACGCAGTATTTT. This chain connects TRBV7-2 to TRBJ2-3, with TRBD2 matching over 10 bases. The CDR3 totals 19 residues. Germline assignment: CDR1 SGHTA and CDR2 FQGNSA. The V gene end was trimmed by 1 base and the J gene end by 0 bases; junction bases not matched to a gene: 10.